The subject of this entry is one TCR beta chain. This entry comes from a study of immune evolution from preneoplasia to lung adenocarcinoma. Study details: HLA loss of heterozygosity: under 7.5% AIS, around 16% MIA, about 35% ADC, none AAH.

Assay: immunoSEQ multiplex PCR; the TCRdb copy retains only in-frame clones and omits some. The repertoire holds 10,000 or so clones, 70% to 90% seen once, with almost 6% in the top ten. Specimen: FFPE minimally invasive lung adenocarcinoma tissue. This clonotype was sampled from an older person with lung adenocarcinoma.

This CDR3 reads CASSRRTGGRETQYF. The CDR3 DNA follows: TGTGCCAGCAGTAGGAGGACAGGGGGCCGGGAGACCCAGTACTTC. This sequence joins TRBV6-6 and TRBJ2-5; 11 nucleotides line up with TRBD1. Germline lookup yields CDR1 MNHNY and CDR2 SVGAGI (reference sequence). The trim removed 5 bases at V and 5 bases at J, leaving 7 bases unmatched. The CDR3 runs to 15 residues.